One and the same sample provided the 4 T cell receptor beta chains below, sequenced in a study of cytomegalovirus exposure and HLA in healthy donors. The study ran its PCR with 60 Vbeta and 13 Jbeta primers. Generated by immunoSEQ multiplex PCR, the TCRdb table keeps only in-frame clones and is missing some. Its table lists 80,000 to 100,000 clones. Source material: PBMCs. The receptors come from a man aged 45-65 years in good health and CMV-seronegative.

V and J are TRBV6-5 and TRBJ2-5; 8 bases are shared with TRBD1. Germline CDR1 MNHEY, CDR2 SVGAGI. CDR3 length: 16 residues. With V trimmed by 4 bases and J by 5 bases, 12 bases remained unmatched. In DNA, the CDR3 is TGTGCCAGCAGTTCCCGCGCAGGGGGCGCGTGGGAGACCCAGTACTTC. Its protein is CASSSRAGGAWETQYF.

The J gene is TRBJ2-7, the V gene TRBV13; 9 bases map to TRBD1. The CDR3 spans 15 residues. The V gene's germline CDR1 is PRHDT and CDR2 FYEKMQ (reference sequence). Losses at the gene ends were 5 bases for V and 1 base for J; bases not matched to a gene: 6. The CDR3 sequence: CASSAGTGISYEQYF. The DNA of the CDR3 is TGTGCCAGCAGCGCCGGGACAGGGATTTCCTACGAGCAGTACTTC.

The chain uses TRBV30 and TRBJ2-1; TRBD2 matches 12 bases. Germline V gene data show CDR1 as GTSNPN and CDR2 as SVGIG (reference sequence). V gave up 0 bases and J gave up 12 bases; unmatched junction bases: 9. This CDR3 contains 15 residues. CDR3 loop: CAWSVGLAGGGTQFF. CDR3 coding DNA: TGTGCCTGGAGTGTCGGTCTAGCGGGGGGGGGAACGCAGTTCTTC. The variable domain in full, with the rest retrieved from reference TRBV30 and TRBJ2-1, is SQTIHQWPATLVQPVGSPLSLECTVEGTSNPNLYWYRQAAGRGLQLLFYSVGIGQISSEVPQNLSASRPQDRQFILSSKKLLLSDSGFYLCAWSVGLAGGGTQFFGPGTRLTVL.

The chain has TRBV9 and TRBJ1-2; TRBD1 is a possible D gene (6 bases). The CDR3 spans 14 residues. V lost 4 bases and J 8 bases, leaving 18 bases between the germline ends. Germline CDR1 reads SGDLS; CDR2 reads YYNGEE. In DNA form, the CDR3 reads TGTGCCAGCAGCATCCACGAGGGGGTCGGCGGCTACACCTTC. Translation gives CASSIHEGVGGYTF.